Reported below is one TCR beta chain. Its antigen is as yet unknown. Germline V gene sequence: CDR1 SGHAT, CDR2 FQNNGV. CDR3 length equals 18 residues. Trimming pared 5 bases from V and 0 bases from J, leaving 23 bases between. This specimen belongs to a study of siplizumab effects on memory and regulatory T cells. Findings of the study overall: The authors did not confirm suppressive function in proliferating Tregs from siplizumab cultures. The diversity of naive T cells seemed greater than that of memory cells, and their alloresponse contribution seemed major. A naive or memory phenotype could not be assigned to roughly 80-97% of the proliferating CD4+ or CD8+ clones.

Assays covered 95,000 to 100,000 TCR templates per sample. Measured with immunoSEQ multiplex PCR; TCRdb has only the in-frame clones, and not every one. The profile shows about 110,000 clones, more than 90% of them singletons. Sequences were obtained from CD4+ T cells sorted from blood. The chain links TRBV11-2 to TRBJ2-7; D gene unclear. The TCR sequence derives from a human donor in good health. The chain's CDR3 is CASSRTRIVGSSSYEQYF. The DNA of the CDR3 is TGTGCCAGCAGCCGGACCCGTATTGTGGGGTCTAGCTCCTACGAGCAGTACTTC.